This T cell receptor beta chain stems from a study of cytomegalovirus exposure and HLA in healthy donors. Overall study findings and caveats: In vitro, a few CMV-associated chains proved specific for CMV antigens.

Amplification used 60 Vbeta primers and 13 Jbeta primers. TCRdb's copy holds only in-frame clones and misses some; the assay was immunoSEQ multiplex PCR. Counted here are about 120,000 clones, about 68% occurring once; the ten biggest clones make up 4% to 4.5%. Concerning this clone itself: Its antigen is still unknown.

Sequencing was carried out using PBMCs. This sequence originates from a woman in her thirties or forties in good health and CMV-seropositive.

CDR3 sequence reads: CASRVAGGTEAFF. The CDR3 DNA is TGTGCCAGCAGAGTAGCAGGGGGCACTGAAGCTTTCTTT. The J gene is TRBJ1-1, the V gene TRBV2; 7 bases are shared with TRBD1. Per the germline V gene, CDR1 is SNHLY and CDR2 is FYNNEI. The ends lost 6 bases at V and 4 bases at J; junction bases unmatched: 5. The CDR3 contains 13 residues.